This TCR beta chain was identified in a study of blood T cell repertoires in COVID-19. In the study overall: Whether acute or convalescent, the COVID-19 samples came from the United States, Italy and Spain. Nucleic acid was either cDNA or gDNA, and it came from T cells, B-cell-depleted T cells, or PBMCs.

Original data processing: Scientists estimated how many nucleated cells there were by amplifying reference gene primers. TCRdb keeps only in-frame clones here, not all; method: immunoSEQ multiplex PCR. V and J calls and clone size are copied from that table; D and trimming were computed from the DNA. There are approximately 150,000 clones in the sample; about nine tenths occur only once, and around 38% lies in the top ten. The receptor was derived from a man aged 50 to 59 who had recovered from COVID-19. Material for sequencing was peripheral blood.

This chain's CDR3 is CASSGGVQETQYF. CDR3 nucleotide sequence: TGTGCCAGCAGCGGCGGAGTCCAAGAGACCCAGTACTTC. This chain joins TRBV9 and TRBJ2-5, with no clear D. The germline V and J ends were trimmed by 3 bases and 1 base, with 7 bases remaining between them. The CDR3 loop spans 13 amino acids. The V gene's germline CDR1 is SGDLS and CDR2 YYNGEE.